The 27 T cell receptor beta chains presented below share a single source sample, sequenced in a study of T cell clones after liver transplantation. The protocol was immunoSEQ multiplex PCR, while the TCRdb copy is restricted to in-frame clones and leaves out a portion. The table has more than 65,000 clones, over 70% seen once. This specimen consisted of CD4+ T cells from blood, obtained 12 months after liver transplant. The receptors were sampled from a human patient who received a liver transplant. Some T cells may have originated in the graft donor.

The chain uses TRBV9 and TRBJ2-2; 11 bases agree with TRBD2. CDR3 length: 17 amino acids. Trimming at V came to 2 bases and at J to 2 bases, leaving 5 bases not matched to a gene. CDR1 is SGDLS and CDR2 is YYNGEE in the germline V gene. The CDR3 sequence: CASSVFSGRANTGELFF. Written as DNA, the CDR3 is TGTGCCAGCAGCGTCTTTAGCGGGAGGGCCAACACCGGGGAGCTGTTTTTT.

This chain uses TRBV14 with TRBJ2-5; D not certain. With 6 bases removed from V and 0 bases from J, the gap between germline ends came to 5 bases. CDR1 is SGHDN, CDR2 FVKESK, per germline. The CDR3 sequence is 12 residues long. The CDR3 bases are TGTGCCAGCAGAGACTACCAAGAGACCCAGTACTTC. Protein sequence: CASRDYQETQYF.

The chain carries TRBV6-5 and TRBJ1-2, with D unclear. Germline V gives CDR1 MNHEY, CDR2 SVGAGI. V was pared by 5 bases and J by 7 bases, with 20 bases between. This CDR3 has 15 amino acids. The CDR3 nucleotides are TGTGCCAGCAGTCCCTCGGGCGTCCGGGTTTTTGGCTACACCTTC. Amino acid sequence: CASSPSGVRVFGYTF.

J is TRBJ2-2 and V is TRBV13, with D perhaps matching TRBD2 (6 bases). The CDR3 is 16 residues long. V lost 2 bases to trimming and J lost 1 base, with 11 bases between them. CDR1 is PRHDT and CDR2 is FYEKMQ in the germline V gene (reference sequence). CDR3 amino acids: CASSLIAGLNTGELFF. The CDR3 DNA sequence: TGTGCCAGCAGCTTAATTGCGGGATTGAACACCGGGGAGCTGTTTTTT. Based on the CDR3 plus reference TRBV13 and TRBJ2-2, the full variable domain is AAGVIQSPRHLIKEKRETATLKCYPIPRHDTVYWYQQGPGQDPQFLISFYEKMQSDKGSIPDRFSAQQFSDYHSELNMSSLELGDSALYFCASSLIAGLNTGELFFGEGSRLTVL.

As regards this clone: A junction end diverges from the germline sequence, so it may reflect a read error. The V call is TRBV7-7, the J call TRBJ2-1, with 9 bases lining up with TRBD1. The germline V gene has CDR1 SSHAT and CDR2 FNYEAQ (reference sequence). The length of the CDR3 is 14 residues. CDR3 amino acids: CASSLNRQGDEQFF. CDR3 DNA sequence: TGTGCTAGCAGCTTGAACAGACAGGGGGATGAGCAGTTCTTC. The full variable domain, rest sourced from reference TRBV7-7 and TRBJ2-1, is GAGVSQSPRYKVTKRGQDVTLRCDPISSHATLYWYQQALGQGPEFLTYFNYEAQPDKSGLPSDRFSAERPEGSISTLTIQRTEQRDSAMYRCASSLNRQGDEQFFGPGTRLTVL.

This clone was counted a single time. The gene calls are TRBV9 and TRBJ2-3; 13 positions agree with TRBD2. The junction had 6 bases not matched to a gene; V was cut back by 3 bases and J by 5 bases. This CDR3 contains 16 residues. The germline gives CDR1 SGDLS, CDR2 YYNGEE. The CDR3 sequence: CASSGKRLAGGDTQYF. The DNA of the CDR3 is TGTGCCAGCAGCGGAAAAAGACTAGCGGGGGGAGATACGCAGTATTTT.

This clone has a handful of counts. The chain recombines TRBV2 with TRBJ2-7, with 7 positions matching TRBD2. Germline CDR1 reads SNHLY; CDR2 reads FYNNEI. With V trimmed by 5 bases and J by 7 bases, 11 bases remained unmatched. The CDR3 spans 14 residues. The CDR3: CASSNWALGGEQYF. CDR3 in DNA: TGTGCCAGCAGTAACTGGGCCCTGGGAGGGGAGCAGTACTTC.

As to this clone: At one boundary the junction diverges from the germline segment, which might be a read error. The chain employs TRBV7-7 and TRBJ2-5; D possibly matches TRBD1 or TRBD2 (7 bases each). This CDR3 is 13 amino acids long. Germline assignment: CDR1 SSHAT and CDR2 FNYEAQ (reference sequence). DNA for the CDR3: TGTGCTAGCAGCCCAGGGGGGGGTCAGACCCAGTACTTC. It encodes CASSPGGGQTQYF.

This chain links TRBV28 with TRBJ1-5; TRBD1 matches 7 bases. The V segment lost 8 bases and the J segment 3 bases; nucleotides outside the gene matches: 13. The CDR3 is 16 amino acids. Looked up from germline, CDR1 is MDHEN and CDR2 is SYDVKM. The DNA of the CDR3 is TGTGCCAGCGGTAGTTTCGGGGGACAGACCAATCAGCCCCAGCATTTT. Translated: CASGSFGGQTNQPQHF. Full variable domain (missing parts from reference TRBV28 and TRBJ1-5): DVKVTQSSRYLVKRTGEKVFLECVQDMDHENMFWYRQDPGLGLRLIYFSYDVKMKEKGDIPEGYSVSREKKERFSLILESASTNQTSMYLCASGSFGGQTNQPQHFGDGTRLSIL.

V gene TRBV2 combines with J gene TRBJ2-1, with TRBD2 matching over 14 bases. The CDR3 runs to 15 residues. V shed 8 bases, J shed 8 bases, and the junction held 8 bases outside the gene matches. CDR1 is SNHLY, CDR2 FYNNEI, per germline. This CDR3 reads CASLGLAGVMYEQFF. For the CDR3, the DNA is TGTGCCAGCTTGGGACTAGCGGGAGTTATGTATGAGCAGTTCTTC.

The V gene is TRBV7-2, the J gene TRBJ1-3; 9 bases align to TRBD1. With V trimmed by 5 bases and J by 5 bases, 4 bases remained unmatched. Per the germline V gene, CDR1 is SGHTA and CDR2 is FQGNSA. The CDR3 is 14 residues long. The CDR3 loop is CASSPGQGRNTIYF. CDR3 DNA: TGTGCCAGCAGCCCGGGACAGGGAAGAAACACCATATATTTT. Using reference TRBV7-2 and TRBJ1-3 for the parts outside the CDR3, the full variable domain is GAGVSQSPSNKVTEKGKDVELRCDPISGHTALYWYRQSLGQGLEFLIYFQGNSAPDKSGLPSDRFSAERTGGSVSTLTIQRTQQEDSAVYLCASSPGQGRNTIYFGEGSWLTVV.

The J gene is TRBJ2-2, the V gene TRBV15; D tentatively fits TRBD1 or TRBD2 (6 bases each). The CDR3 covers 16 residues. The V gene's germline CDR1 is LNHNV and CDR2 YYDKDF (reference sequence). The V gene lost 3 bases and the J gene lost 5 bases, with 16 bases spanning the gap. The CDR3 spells CATSSGGTGNTGELFF. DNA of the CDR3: TGTGCCACCAGCAGCGGGGGAACAGGGAATACCGGGGAGCTGTTTTTT.

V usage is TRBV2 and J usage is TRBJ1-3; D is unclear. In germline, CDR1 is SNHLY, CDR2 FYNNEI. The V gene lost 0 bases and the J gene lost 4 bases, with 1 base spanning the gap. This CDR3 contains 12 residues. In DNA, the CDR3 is TGTGCCAGCAGTGAAGCAGGAAACACCATATATTTT. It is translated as CASSEAGNTIYF.

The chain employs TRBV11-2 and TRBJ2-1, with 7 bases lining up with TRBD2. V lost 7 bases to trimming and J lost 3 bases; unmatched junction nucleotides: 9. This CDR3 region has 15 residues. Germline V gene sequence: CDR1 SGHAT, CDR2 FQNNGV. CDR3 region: CASTMSGMNYNEQFF. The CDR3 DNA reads TGTGCCAGCACCATGAGCGGGATGAACTACAATGAGCAGTTCTTC. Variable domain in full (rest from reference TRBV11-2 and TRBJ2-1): EAGVAQSPRYKIIEKRQSVAFWCNPISGHATLYWYQQILGQGPKLLIQFQNNGVVDDSQLPKDRFSAERLKGVDSTLKIQPAKLEDSAVYLCASTMSGMNYNEQFFGPGTRLTVL.

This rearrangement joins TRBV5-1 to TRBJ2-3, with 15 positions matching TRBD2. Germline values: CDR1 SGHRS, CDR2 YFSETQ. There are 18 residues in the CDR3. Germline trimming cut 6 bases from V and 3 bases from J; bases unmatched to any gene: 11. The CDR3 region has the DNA TGCGCCAGCACCCTAAGGACTAGCGGGAGGGCGGGGACAGATACGCAGTATTTT. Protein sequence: CASTLRTSGRAGTDTQYF.

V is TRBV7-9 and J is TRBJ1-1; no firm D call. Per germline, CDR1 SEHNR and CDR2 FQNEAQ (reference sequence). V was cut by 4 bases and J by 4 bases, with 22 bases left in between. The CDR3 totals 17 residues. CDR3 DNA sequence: TGTGCCAGCAGCTCTCCCCCCAGGACTCTGGCTCGCACTGAAGCTTTCTTT. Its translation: CASSSPPRTLARTEAFF. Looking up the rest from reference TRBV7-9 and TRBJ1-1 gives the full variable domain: DTGVSQNPRHKITKRGQNVTFRCDPISEHNRLYWYRQTLGQGPEFLTYFQNEAQLEKSRLLSDRFSAERPKGSFSTLEIQRTEQGDSAMYLCASSSPPRTLARTEAFFGQGTRLTVV.

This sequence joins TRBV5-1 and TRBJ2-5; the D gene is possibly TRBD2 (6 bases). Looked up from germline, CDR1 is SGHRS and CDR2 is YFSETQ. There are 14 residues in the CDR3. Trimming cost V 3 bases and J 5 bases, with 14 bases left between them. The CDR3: CASSSGGGAETQYF. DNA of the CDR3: TGCGCCAGCAGCTCGGGCGGAGGGGCGGAGACCCAGTACTTC.

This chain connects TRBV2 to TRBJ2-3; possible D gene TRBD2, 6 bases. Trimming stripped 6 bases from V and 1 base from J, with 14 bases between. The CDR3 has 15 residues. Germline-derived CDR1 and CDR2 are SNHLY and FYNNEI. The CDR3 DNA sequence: TGTGCCAGCAGCGTCCGGGGGATGGGCACAGATACGCAGTATTTT. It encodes CASSVRGMGTDTQYF.

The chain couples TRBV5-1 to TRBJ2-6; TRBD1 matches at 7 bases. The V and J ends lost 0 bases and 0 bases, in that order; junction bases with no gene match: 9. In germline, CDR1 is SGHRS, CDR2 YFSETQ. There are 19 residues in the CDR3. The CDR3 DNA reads TGCGCCAGCAGCTTGGAGCGCCCAGGGGGATACTCTGGGGCCAACGTCCTGACTTTC. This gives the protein CASSLERPGGYSGANVLTF.

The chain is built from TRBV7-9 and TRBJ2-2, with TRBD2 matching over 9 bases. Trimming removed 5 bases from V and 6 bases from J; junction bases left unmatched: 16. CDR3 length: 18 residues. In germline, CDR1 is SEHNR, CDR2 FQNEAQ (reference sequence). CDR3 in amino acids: CASSLHQSGRPTAGELFF. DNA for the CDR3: TGTGCCAGCAGCCTCCACCAAAGCGGGAGGCCTACGGCCGGGGAGCTGTTTTTT.

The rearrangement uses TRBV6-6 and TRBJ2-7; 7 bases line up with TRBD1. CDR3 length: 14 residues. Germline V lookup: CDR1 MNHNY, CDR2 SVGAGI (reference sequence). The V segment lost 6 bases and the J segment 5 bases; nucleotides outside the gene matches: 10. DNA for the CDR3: TGTGCCAGCAGATACACAGGGGTAGTACACGAGCAGTACTTC. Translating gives CASRYTGVVHEQYF.

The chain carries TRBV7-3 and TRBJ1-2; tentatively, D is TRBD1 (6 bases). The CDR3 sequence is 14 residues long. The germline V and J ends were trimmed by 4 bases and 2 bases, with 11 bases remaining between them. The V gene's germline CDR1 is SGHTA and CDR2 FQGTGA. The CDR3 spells CASSSQTGNYGYTF. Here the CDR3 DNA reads TGTGCCAGCAGCTCCCAGACAGGCAACTATGGCTACACCTTC.

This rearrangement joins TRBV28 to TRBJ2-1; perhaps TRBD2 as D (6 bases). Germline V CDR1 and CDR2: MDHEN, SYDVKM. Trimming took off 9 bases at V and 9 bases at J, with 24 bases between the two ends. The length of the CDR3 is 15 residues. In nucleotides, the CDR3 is TGTGCCAGTCTAAGTGCGGGATCATTAGGGCGTGAGCAGTTCTTC. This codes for CASLSAGSLGREQFF.

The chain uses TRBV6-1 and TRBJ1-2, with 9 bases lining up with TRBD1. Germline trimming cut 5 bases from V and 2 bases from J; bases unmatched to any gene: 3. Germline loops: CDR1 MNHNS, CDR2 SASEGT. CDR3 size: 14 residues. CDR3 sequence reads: CASSTGQGNYGYTF. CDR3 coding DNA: TGTGCCAGCAGTACAGGACAGGGGAACTATGGCTACACCTTC.

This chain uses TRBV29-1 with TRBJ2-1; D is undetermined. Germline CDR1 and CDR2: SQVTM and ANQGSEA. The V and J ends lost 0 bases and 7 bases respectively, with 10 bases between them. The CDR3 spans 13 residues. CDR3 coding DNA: TGCAGCGTTGAAGATCGGTCGGAAAATGAGCAGTTCTTC. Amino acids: CSVEDRSENEQFF.

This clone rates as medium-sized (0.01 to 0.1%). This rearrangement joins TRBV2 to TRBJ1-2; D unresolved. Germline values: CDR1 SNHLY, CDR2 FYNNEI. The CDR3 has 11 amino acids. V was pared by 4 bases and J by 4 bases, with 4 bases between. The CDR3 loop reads CASSVSYGYTF. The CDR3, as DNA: TGTGCCAGCAGTGTTTCCTATGGCTACACCTTC.

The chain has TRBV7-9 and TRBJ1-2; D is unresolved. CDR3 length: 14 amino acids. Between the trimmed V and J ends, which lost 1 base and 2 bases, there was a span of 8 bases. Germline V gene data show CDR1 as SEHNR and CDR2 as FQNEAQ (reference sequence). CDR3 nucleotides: TGTGCCAGCAGCTTAGTATCCGGCAACTATGGCTACACCTTC. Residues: CASSLVSGNYGYTF.